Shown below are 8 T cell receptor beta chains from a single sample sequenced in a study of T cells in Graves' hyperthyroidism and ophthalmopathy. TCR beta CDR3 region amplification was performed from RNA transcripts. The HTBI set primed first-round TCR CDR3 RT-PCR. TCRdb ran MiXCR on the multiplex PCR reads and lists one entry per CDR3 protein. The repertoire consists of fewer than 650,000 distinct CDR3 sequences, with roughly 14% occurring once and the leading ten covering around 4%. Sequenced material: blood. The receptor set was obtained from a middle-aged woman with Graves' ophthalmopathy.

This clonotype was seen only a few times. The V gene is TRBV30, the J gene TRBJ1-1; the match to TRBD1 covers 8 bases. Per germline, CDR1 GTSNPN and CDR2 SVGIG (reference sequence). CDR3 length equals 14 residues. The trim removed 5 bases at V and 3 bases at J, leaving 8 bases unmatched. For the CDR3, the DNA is TGTGCCTGGTGCCGTGGGACAGGATACACTGAAGCTTTCTTT. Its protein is CAWCRGTGYTEAFF.

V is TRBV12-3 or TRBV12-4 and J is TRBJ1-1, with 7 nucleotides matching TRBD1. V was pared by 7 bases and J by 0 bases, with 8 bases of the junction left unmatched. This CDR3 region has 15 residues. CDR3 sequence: CASTKPGQMNTEAFF. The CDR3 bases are TGTGCCAGCACCAAGCCGGGACAGATGAACACTGAAGCTTTCTTT.

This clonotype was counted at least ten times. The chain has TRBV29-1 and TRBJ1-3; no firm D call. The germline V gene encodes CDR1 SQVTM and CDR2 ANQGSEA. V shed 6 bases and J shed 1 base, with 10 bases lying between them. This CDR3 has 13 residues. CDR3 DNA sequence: TGCAGCGTGACGGCGACTTCTGGAAACACCATATATTTT. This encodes CSVTATSGNTIYF. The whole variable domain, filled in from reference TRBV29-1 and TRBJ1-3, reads SAVISQKPSRDICQRGTSLTIQCQVDSQVTMMFWYRQQPGQSLTLIATANQGSEATYESGFVIDKFPISRPNLTFSTLTVSNMSPEDSSIYLCSVTATSGNTIYFGEGSWLTVV.

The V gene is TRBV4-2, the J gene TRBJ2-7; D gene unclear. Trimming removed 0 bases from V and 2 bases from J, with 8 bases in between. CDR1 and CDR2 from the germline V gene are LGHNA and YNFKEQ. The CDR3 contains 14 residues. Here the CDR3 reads CASSQDGETYEQYF. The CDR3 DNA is TGTGCCAGCAGCCAAGATGGGGAAACCTACGAGCAGTACTTC.

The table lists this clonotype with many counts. The chain's CDR3 is CASSLEGIRGGEQYF. CDR3 DNA: TGTGCCAGCAGTTTAGAGGGGATTAGGGGGGGCGAGCAGTACTTC. The rearrangement links TRBV12-3 or TRBV12-4 to TRBJ2-7, with D possibly TRBD2 on 7 matching bases. The CDR3 is 15 amino acids. The V end lost 1 base, the J end lost 6 bases, and 16 bases lay between the germline ends.

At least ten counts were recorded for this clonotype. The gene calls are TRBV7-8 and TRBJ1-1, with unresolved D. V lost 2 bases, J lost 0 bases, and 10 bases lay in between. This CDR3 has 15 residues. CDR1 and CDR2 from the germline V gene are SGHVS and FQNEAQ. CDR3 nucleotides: TGTGCCAGCAGCTTACGGGGAGGGATGAACACTGAAGCTTTCTTT. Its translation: CASSLRGGMNTEAFF.

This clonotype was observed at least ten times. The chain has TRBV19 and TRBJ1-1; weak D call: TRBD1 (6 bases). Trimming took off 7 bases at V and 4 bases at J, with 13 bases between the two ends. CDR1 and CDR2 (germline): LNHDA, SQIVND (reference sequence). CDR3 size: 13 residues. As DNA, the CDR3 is TGTGCCAGTACCCTAGGGGGGACCACTGAAGCTTTCTTT. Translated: CASTLGGTTEAFF.

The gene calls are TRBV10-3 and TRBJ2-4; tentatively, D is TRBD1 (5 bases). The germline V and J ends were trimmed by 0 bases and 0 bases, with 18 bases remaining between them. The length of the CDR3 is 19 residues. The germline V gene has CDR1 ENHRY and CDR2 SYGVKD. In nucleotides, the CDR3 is TGTGCCATCAGTGAGTCTCAGATTCTGCTGGGGCTAGCCAAAAACATTCAGTACTTC. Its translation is CAISESQILLGLAKNIQYF.